Listed below are T cell receptor beta chains from one sample, sequenced in a study of shared clonotypes between healthy human individuals. Using immunoSEQ multiplex PCR, the repertoire was profiled, and TCRdb retains in-frame clones only, with some absent. The sample records 450,000 to 600,000 clones, roughly 78% being singletons. The sample comprised PBMCs. The receptors come from a woman aged 35 to 49 in good health. Some clones in this sample may be carry-over from other donors' samples. Both conserved end residues are part of each CDR3. D genes are given only for firm matches. Size values are once, few and many counts, or a class for expanded clones, and some rows have none.

j_call	d_call	v_call	clone_size	cdr3_nt	cdr3_aa
TRBJ1-4	-	TRBV28	-	TGTGCCAGCAGTTTAGGACAGCAAATTAATGAAAAACTGTTTTTT	CASSLGQQINEKLFF
TRBJ2-7	-	TRBV7-9	few	TGTGCCAGCAGCCCAACAGGGAGAGAGGGCGAGCAGTACTTC	CASSPTGREGEQYF
TRBJ1-1	-	TRBV11-3	-	TGTGCCAGCAGCTTAGGAGGGGGTTCCTCGAACACTGAAGCTTTCTTT	CASSLGGGSSNTEAFF
TRBJ2-3	TRBD2	TRBV5-4	-	TGTGCCAGCAGCTTTGGGACTAGCGGGGATACAGATACGCAGTATTTT	CASSFGTSGDTDTQYF
TRBJ1-5	-	TRBV6-6	-	TGTGCCAGCAGCTCCATAAGGGGCAATCAGCCCCAGCATTTT	CASSSIRGNQPQHF
TRBJ2-3	TRBD2	TRBV7-8	-	TGTGCCAGCAGCTTAGCGGGGGGGAATAGCGCAAACACAGATACGCAGTATTTT	CASSLAGGNSANTDTQYF
TRBJ2-5	-	TRBV7-2	-	TGTGCCAGCAGCGGCCGGGACCCGGGAGAGACCCAGTACTTC	CASSGRDPGETQYF
TRBJ2-7	TRBD2	TRBV7-2	-	TGTGCCAGCAGCCCTCGACTAGCGGGACCCTCCTCCTACGAGCAGTACTTC	CASSPRLAGPSSYEQYF
TRBJ2-3	TRBD1	TRBV6-1	-	TGTGCCAGCAGTGAAGCCCTGGGACAGGGGACAGATACGCAGTATTTT	CASSEALGQGTDTQYF
TRBJ1-5	-	TRBV27	-	TGTGCCAGCAGACCGGGACTTGATAATCAGCCCCAGCATTTT	CASRPGLDNQPQHF
TRBJ2-7	TRBD1	TRBV4-1	-	TGCGCCAGCAGCCGACTACAGGGGAGCGGCTCCTACGAGCAGTACTTC	CASSRLQGSGSYEQYF
TRBJ2-3	TRBD1	TRBV5-1	-	TGCGCCAGCAGCGGACAGGGGCCGAATACGCAGTATTTT	CASSGQGPNTQYF
TRBJ2-1	TRBD2	TRBV2	-	TGTGCCAGCAGTAAAACTAGCGGGACCTACAATGAGCAGTTCTTC	CASSKTSGTYNEQFF
TRBJ2-1	TRBD2	TRBV6-5	-	TGTGCCACCAGACTAGCGGCAGCCAATGAGCAGTTCTTC	CATRLAAANEQFF
TRBJ1-6	TRBD1	TRBV28	once	TGTGCCAGCAGTTTTTCCGGACAGGGGAATTCACCCCTCCACTTT	CASSFSGQGNSPLHF
TRBJ2-5	-	TRBV5-1	once	TGCGCCAGCAGCTTGGTTCTAGCTGGGTCTCAAGAGACCCAGTACTTC	CASSLVLAGSQETQYF
TRBJ2-3	TRBD2	TRBV28	many	TGTGCCAGCAGTTTATGGGGGAGCGGGAGATACACAGATACGCAGTATTTT	CASSLWGSGRYTDTQYF
TRBJ2-3	-	TRBV28	-	TGTGCCAGCAGTTTTAGACTAGCAGATACGCAGTATTTT	CASSFRLADTQYF
TRBJ1-4	-	TRBV5-4	-	TGTGCCAGCACCATTGGGACCGCACGTAATGAAAAACTGTTTTTT	CASTIGTARNEKLFF
TRBJ1-3	-	TRBV5-1	-	TGCGCCAGCAGCTTGGAGGGACCTTCTGGAAACACCATATATTTT	CASSLEGPSGNTIYF
TRBJ2-5	TRBD2	TRBV29-1	-	TGCAGCGTTGCGGGACTAGCGGGAGGGGGGTCACAAGAGACCCAGTACTTC	CSVAGLAGGGSQETQYF
TRBJ1-2	TRBD1	TRBV6-5	-	TGTGCCAGCAGCCGACAGGGACTTGGCTACACCTTC	CASSRQGLGYTF
TRBJ2-1	TRBD2	TRBV4-3	-	TGCGCCAGCAGCCAGGAGTGGACTAGCGGGAGGGTAGGTAATGAGCAGTTCTTC	CASSQEWTSGRVGNEQFF
TRBJ2-2	TRBD2	TRBV7-2	-	TGTGCCAGCAGCTTAGGGGGTGGTAGCGGGCACACCGGGGAGCTGTTTTTT	CASSLGGGSGHTGELFF
TRBJ1-2	-	TRBV19	once	TGTGCCAGTCACCCCAGGGATACATATGGCTACACCTTC	CASHPRDTYGYTF
TRBJ2-3	TRBD2	TRBV2	-	TGTGCCAGCAGTGAAACAGGAAAAGTAGCGGGAGTAACAGATACGCAGTATTTT	CASSETGKVAGVTDTQYF
TRBJ2-4	-	TRBV29-1	-	TGCAGCGTTGACCCGGGGAATAACATTCAGTACTTC	CSVDPGNNIQYF
TRBJ2-7	TRBD2	TRBV5-1	-	TGCGCCAGCAGCCCCCGACTAGCGGGAGAGGGCGAGCAGTACTTC	CASSPRLAGEGEQYF
TRBJ2-7	-	TRBV4-3	-	TGCGCCAGCAGCCAAGATCCGCGGCGGGATCCCTACGAGCAGTACTTC	CASSQDPRRDPYEQYF
TRBJ1-2	TRBD1	TRBV30	-	TGTGCCTGGAGGGAACAGGGGAAGGATGGCTACACCTTC	CAWREQGKDGYTF
TRBJ2-3	TRBD2	TRBV14	few	TGTGCCAGCAGCCAAGATCTAGCGGGAGCTTCCACAGATACGCAGTATTTT	CASSQDLAGASTDTQYF
TRBJ2-1	-	TRBV11-1	few	TGTGCCAGCAGCACCAGGTCGGGAGTCAATGAGCAGTTCTTC	CASSTRSGVNEQFF
TRBJ2-1	-	TRBV28	many	TGTGCCAGCAGTTCCAATAACAATGAGCAGTTCTTC	CASSSNNNEQFF
TRBJ2-1	TRBD2	TRBV12-5	-	TGTGCTAGTGGTTTTTCGATAGCGGGAGGGGTGTCCAATGAGCAGTTCTTC	CASGFSIAGGVSNEQFF
TRBJ2-2	-	TRBV7-3	-	TGTGCCAGCAGCCCGGTCCAACAGGGAGGCGGGGAGCTGTTTTTT	CASSPVQQGGGELFF
TRBJ2-1	TRBD2	TRBV7-2	-	TGTGCCAGCAGCCGACTAGCGGGAGCGTCTTACAATGAGCAGTTCTTC	CASSRLAGASYNEQFF
TRBJ2-2	TRBD2	TRBV11-3	few	TGTGCCAGCAGCTTAGAAGGACCTGGAGCGGGAGTTGCCGGGGAGCTGTTTTTT	CASSLEGPGAGVAGELFF
TRBJ1-1	-	TRBV7-2	-	TGTGCCAGCAGCTTAGATTCATCCGGGACTGAAGCTTTCTTT	CASSLDSSGTEAFF
TRBJ2-1	-	TRBV7-9	-	TGTGCCAGCAGCTTAGGAGGTGCCGGGGGGTTCTTC	CASSLGGAGGFF
TRBJ2-5	TRBD1	TRBV27	-	TGTGCCAGCAGTTTCTCGACAGGGGGCACAGAGACCCAGTACTTC	CASSFSTGGTETQYF
TRBJ1-1	-	TRBV18	few	TGTGCCAGCTCAAGGGGCAGGGGGAACACTGAAGCTTTCTTT	CASSRGRGNTEAFF
TRBJ1-5	-	TRBV6-4	-	TGTGCCAGCAATGCCTGTCCCTGTAGCAATCAGCCCCAGCATTTT	CASNACPCSNQPQHF